This T cell receptor (beta chain) emerged from a study of T cells after yellow fever vaccination. About the study: Those fractions that held only low numbers of cells were prepared using the SMART-Seq v4 Ultra Low Input RNA kit. Broader study findings: High-abundance clonotypes from the bulk population could contaminate FACS-sorted repertoires.

There are 14 residues in the CDR3. Germline CDR1 SGHAT, CDR2 FQNNGV. J lost 7 bases, V lost 3 bases, and 6 bases had no gene match. TCRdb used MiXCR to reprocess the 5' RACE reads, holding one entry per CDR3 protein. This sample has over 110,000 distinct CDR3 sequences; around 7.7% occur once, and the top ten carry 0.55% to 0.9%. This clonotype was observed at least ten times. Its antigen is undetermined. This TCR derives from a man in his thirties or forties who received the YFV17D yellow fever vaccine. The chain joins TRBV11-2 to TRBJ1-1, with 9 positions matching TRBD1. The starting material was CD4+ T cells sorted from PBMCs, obtained 5 days after the yellow fever booster vaccination. The CDR3 DNA follows: TGTGCCAGCAGCTTCCGGGACAGGGTAAATGAAGCTTTCTTT. This sequence encodes CASSFRDRVNEAFF.